Reported below is one T cell receptor beta chain. TCRdb's table, derived via immunoSEQ multiplex PCR, lists solely in-frame clones and lacks some. The sample has fewer than 350,000 clones; 85% are singletons. The sample originates from a study of blood T cell repertoires in COVID-19. The ends lost 8 bases at V and 4 bases at J; junction bases unmatched: 10. Germline V gives CDR1 MNHEY, CDR2 SMNVEV (reference sequence). CDR3 size: 16 residues. Assignments of participants to cohorts depended upon their own reported clinical history. This rearrangement joins TRBV27 to TRBJ2-2; 10 positions agree with TRBD2. The sample consisted of PBMCs or T cells enriched from blood (not recorded which). The receptor's source is a woman aged 30 to 39 who had been exposed to COVID-19. DNA of the CDR3: TGTGCCAGCGGAAGGGCTAGCGGGAGAGGCACCGGGGAGCTGTTTTTT. It encodes CASGRASGRGTGELFF.